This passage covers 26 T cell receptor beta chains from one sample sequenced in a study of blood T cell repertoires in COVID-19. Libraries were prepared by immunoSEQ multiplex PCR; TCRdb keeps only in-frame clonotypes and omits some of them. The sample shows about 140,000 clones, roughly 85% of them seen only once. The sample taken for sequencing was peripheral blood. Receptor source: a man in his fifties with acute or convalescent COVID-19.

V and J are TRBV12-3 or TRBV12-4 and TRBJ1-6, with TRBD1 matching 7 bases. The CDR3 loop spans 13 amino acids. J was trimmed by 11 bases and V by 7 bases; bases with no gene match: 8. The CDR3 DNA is TGTGCCAGCACGGGAAGGGGGCTAACACCCCTCCACTTT. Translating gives CASTGRGLTPLHF.

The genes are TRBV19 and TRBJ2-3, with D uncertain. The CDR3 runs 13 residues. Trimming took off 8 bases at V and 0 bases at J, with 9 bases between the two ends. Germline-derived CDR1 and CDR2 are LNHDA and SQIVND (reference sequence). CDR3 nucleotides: TGTGCCAGTTCAACAGAAAGCACAGATACGCAGTATTTT. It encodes CASSTESTDTQYF.

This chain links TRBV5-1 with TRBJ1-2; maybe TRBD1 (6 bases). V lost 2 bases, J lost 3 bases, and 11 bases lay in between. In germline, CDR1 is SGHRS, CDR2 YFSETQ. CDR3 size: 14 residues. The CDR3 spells CASSLQGEDYGYTF. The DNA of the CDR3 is TGCGCCAGCAGCTTACAGGGAGAAGACTATGGCTACACCTTC.

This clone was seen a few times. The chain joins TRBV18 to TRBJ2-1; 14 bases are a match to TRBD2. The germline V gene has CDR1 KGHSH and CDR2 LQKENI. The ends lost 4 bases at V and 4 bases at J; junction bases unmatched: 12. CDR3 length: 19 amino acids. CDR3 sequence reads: CASSLPGLAGALYYNEQFF. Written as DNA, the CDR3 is TGTGCCAGCTCACTACCGGGACTAGCGGGGGCCCTATATTACAATGAGCAGTTCTTC.

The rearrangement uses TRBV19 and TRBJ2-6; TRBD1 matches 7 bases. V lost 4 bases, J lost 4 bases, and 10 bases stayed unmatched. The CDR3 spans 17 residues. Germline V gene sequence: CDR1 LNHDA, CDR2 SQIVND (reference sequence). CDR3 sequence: CASSNRGRSSGANVLTF. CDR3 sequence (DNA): TGTGCCAGTAGTAACAGGGGCCGTTCAAGCGGGGCCAACGTCCTGACTTTC.

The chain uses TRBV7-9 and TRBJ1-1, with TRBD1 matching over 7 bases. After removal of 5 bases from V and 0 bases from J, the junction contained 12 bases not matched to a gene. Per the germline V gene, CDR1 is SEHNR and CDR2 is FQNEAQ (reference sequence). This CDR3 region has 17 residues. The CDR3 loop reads CASSPATGSNVNTEAFF. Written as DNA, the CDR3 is TGTGCCAGCAGCCCCGCGACAGGGTCGAACGTGAACACTGAAGCTTTCTTT.

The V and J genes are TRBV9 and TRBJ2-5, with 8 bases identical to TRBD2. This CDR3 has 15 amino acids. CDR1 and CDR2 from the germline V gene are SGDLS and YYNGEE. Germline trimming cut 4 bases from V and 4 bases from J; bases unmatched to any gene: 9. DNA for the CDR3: TGTGCCAGCAGCTCCAGACCGGGGGGGGGAGAGACCCAGTACTTC. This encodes CASSSRPGGGETQYF.

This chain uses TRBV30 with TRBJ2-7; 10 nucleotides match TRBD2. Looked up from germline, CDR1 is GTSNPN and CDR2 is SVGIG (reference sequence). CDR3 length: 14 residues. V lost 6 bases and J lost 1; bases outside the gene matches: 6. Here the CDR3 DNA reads TGTGCCTGCATAGCGGGAGGAAGGTCCTACGAGCAGTACTTC. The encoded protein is CACIAGGRSYEQYF. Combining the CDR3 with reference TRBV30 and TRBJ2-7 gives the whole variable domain SQTIHQWPATLVQPVGSPLSLECTVEGTSNPNLYWYRQAAGRGLQLLFYSVGIGQISSEVPQNLSASRPQDRQFILSSKKLLLSDSGFYLCACIAGGRSYEQYFGPGTRLTVT.

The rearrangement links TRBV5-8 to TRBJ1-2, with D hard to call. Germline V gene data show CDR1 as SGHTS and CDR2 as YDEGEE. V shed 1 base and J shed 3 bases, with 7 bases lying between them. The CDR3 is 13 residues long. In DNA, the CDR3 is TGTGCCAGCAGCTTGAACAGTTACTATGGCTACACCTTC. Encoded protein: CASSLNSYYGYTF.

This CDR3 reads CASSLRLAVRETQYF. As DNA, the CDR3 is TGTGCCAGCAGCTTGCGGCTAGCGGTTCGAGAGACCCAGTACTTC. The chain is built from TRBV5-6 and TRBJ2-5; TRBD2 aligns across 7 bases. The CDR3 is 15 residues long. Germline V gene lookup returns CDR1 SGHDT and CDR2 YYEEEE. The V gene end was trimmed by 1 base and the J gene end by 4 bases; junction bases not matched to a gene: 7.

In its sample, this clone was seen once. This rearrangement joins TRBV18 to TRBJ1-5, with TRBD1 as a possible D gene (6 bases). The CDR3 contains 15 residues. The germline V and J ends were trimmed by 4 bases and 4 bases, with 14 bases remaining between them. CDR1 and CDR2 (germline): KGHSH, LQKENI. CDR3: CASSLQPGENQPQHF. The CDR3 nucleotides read TGTGCCAGCTCACTACAGCCAGGGGAGAATCAGCCCCAGCATTTT.

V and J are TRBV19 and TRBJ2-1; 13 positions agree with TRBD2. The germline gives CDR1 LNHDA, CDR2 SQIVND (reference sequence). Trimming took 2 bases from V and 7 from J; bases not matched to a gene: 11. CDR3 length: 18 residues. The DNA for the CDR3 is TGTGCCAGTAGTATAAAACCTCCGACTAGCGGGGGGCGTAATGAGCAGTTCTTC. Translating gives CASSIKPPTSGGRNEQFF.

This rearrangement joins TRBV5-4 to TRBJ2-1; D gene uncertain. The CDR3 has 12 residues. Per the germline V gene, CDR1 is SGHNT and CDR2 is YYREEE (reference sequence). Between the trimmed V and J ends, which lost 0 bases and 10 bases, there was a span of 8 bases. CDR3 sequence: CASSLALEEQFF. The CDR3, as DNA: TGTGCCAGCAGCTTGGCTCTAGAGGAGCAGTTCTTC.

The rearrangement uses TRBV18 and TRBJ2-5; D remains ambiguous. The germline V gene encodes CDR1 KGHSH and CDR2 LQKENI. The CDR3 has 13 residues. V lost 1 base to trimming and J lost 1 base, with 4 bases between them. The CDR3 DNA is TGTGCCAGCTCACCACATCTCCAAGAGACCCAGTACTTC. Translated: CASSPHLQETQYF.

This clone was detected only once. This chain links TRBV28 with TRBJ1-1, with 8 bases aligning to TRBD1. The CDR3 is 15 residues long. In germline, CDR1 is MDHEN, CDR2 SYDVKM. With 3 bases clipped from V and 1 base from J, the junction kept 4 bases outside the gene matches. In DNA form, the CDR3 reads TGTGCCAGCAGTTTGAGTGACAGGGGGAACACTGAAGCTTTCTTT. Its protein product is CASSLSDRGNTEAFF.

The CDR3 DNA is TGTGCCAGCAGCGTAGCCGGGTTCAGAGACGAGCAGTACTTC. It encodes CASSVAGFRDEQYF. This chain uses TRBV9 with TRBJ2-7, with D unresolved. Trimming left V 0 bases short and J 5 bases short, with 12 bases between. Germline CDR1 reads SGDLS; CDR2 reads YYNGEE. This CDR3 is 14 amino acids long.

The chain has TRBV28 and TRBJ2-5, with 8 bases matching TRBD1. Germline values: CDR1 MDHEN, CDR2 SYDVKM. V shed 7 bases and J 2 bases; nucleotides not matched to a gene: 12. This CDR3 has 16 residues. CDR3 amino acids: CASNKRQGRLQETQYF. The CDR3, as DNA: TGTGCCAGCAACAAAAGACAGGGGAGGCTTCAAGAGACCCAGTACTTC. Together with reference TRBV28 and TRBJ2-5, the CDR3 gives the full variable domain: DVKVTQSSRYLVKRTGEKVFLECVQDMDHENMFWYRQDPGLGLRLIYFSYDVKMKEKGDIPEGYSVSREKKERFSLILESASTNQTSMYLCASNKRQGRLQETQYFGPGTRLLVL.

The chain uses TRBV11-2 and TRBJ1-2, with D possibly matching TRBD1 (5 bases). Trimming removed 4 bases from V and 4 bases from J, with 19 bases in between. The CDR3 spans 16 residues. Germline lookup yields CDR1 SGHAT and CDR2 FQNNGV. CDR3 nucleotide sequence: TGTGCCAGCAGCTCATTCAACAGGAACGGCCCCTATGGCTACACCTTC. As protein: CASSSFNRNGPYGYTF.

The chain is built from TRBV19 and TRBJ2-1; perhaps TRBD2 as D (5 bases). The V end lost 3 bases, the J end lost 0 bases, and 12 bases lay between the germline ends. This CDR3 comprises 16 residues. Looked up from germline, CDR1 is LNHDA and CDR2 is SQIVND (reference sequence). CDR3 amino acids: CASSIVAGLSYNEQFF. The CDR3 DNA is TGTGCCAGTAGTATCGTGGCGGGCCTCTCCTACAATGAGCAGTTCTTC.

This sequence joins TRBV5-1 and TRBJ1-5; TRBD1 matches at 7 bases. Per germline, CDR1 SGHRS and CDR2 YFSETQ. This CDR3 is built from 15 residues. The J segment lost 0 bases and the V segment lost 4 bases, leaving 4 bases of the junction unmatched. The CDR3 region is CASSPGQYSNQPQHF. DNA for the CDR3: TGCGCCAGCAGCCCGGGACAGTATAGCAATCAGCCCCAGCATTTT.

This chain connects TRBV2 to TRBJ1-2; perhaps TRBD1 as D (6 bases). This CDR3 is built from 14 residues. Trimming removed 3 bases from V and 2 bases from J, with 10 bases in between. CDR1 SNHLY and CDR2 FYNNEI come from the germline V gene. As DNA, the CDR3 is TGTGCCAGCAGTGACCGGACAGCAAACTATGGCTACACCTTC. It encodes CASSDRTANYGYTF.

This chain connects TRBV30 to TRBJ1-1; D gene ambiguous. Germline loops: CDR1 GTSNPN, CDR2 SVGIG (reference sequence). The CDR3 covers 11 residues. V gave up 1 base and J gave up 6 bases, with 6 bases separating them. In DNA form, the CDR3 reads TGTGCCTGGAGTGCTAGTTCTGAAGCTTTCTTT. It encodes CAWSASSEAFF.

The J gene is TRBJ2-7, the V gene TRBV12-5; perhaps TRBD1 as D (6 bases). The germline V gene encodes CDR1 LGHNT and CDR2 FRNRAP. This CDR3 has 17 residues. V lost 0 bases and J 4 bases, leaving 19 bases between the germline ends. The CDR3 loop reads CASGLVGAAGARYEQYF. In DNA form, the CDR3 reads TGTGCTAGTGGTTTGGTAGGGGCAGCAGGGGCGCGATACGAGCAGTACTTC.

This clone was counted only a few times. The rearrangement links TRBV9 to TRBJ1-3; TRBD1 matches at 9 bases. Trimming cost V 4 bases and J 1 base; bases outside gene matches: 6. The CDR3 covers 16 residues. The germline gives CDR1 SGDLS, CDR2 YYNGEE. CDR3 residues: CASSTRQGGSGNTIYF. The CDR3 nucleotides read TGTGCCAGCAGCACCAGACAGGGGGGTTCTGGAAACACCATATATTTT.

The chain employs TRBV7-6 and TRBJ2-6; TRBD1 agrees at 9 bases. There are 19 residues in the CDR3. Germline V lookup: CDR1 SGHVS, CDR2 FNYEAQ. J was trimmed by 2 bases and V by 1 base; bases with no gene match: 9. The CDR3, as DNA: TGTGCCAGCAGCTTAGGTGCCTCGACAGGGGGAGCTGGGGCCAACGTCCTGACTTTC. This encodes CASSLGASTGGAGANVLTF.

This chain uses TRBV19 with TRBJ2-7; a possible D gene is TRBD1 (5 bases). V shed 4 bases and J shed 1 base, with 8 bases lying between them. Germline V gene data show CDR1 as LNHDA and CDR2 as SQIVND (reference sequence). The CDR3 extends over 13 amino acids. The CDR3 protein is CASSNTGSYEQYF. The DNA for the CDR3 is TGTGCCAGTAGTAATACAGGTTCCTACGAGCAGTACTTC.